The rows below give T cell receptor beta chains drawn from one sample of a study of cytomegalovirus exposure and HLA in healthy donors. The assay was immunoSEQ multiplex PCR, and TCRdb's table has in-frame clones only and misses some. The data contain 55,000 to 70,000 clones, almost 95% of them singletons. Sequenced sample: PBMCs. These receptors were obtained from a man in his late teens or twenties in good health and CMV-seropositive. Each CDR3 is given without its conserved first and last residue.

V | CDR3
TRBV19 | ASSLEGARSAEAF
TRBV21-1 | ASSKEQDYEQY
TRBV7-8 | ASSPGVGETQY
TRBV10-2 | ASSDTANEKLF
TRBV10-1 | ASSESRAGRTDTQY
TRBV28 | ASSYHMRGLGNEQF
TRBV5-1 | ASSVAEGKGSTGELF
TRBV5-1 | ASSLTGGNTIY
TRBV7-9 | ASSHRGISSYEQY
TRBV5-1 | ASSSGRAVYNEQF
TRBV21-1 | ASSPPPGTPIMNTEAF
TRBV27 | ASSLSTGRSIEAF
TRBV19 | ASSRVTGSSYEQY
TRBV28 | ASTPPLGTGGRTEAF
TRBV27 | ASSLTGKNYGYT
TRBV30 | ASERTEAF
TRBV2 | ASSEEGGLTYEQY
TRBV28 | ASNPHPPRRTGELF
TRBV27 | ASSVLDRVVEQY
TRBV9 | ASSVVEGGTTGELF
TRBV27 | ASRRPGLAYNEQF
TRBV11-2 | ASSSGVNTEAF
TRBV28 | ASTSLGSHTGELF
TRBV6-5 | ASSPVVAGAYEQY
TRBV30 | AWSPGGTIYEQY
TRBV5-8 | ASSLSAGRGSPQH
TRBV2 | ASSAKQGRIYEQY
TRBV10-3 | AISGTSLYEQY
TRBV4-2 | ASRNGRGNNEQF
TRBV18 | ASSSGVGVTDTQY
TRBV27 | ASRFSGGTEAF